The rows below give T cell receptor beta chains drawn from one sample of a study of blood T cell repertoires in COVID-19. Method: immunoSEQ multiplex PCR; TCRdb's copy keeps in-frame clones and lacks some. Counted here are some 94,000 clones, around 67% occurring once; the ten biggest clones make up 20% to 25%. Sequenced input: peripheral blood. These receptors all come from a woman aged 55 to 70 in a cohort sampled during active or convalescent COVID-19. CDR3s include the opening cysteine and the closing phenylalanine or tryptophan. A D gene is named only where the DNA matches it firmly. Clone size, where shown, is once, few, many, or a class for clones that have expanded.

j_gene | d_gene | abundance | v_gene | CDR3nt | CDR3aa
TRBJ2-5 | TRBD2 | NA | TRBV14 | TGTGCCAGCAGCCAACCGGGGGGGCATGTGAAGACCCAGTACTTC | CASSQPGGHVKTQYF
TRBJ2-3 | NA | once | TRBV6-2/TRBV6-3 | TGTGCCAGCAGTTACGGTCATGTGGGTGAGGGCACAGATACGCAGTATTTT | CASSYGHVGEGTDTQYF
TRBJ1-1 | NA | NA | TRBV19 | TGTGCCAGTAGTATTAACCGGGGGAACACTGAAGCTTTCTTT | CASSINRGNTEAFF
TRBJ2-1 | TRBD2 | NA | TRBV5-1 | TGCGCCAGCAGCTTAGGGGGACTAGCGGGACACAATGAGCAGTTCTTC | CASSLGGLAGHNEQFF
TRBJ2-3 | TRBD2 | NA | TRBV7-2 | TGTGCCAGCCAAACTAGCGCGAGCACAGATACGCAGTATTTT | CASQTSASTDTQYF
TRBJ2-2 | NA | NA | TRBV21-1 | TGTGCCAGCAGCAATGGGGTTACGCGGGGAGGTTGCTTCTCCACCGGGGAGCTGTTTTTT | CASSNGVTRGGCFSTGELFF
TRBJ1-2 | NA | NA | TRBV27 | TGTGCCAGCAGCTATAGACGGACTTCCTATGGCTACACCTTC | CASSYRRTSYGYTF
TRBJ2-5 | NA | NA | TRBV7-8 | TGTGCCAGCAGCTTTTTTTCTCCACTGGTTGGAGGCCGGGGAGAGACCCAGTACTTC | CASSFFSPLVGGRGETQYF
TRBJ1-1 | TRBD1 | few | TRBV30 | TGTGCCTGGAGTGGGGGACAGTTGAACACTGAAGCTTTCTTT | CAWSGGQLNTEAFF
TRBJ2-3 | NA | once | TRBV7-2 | TGTGCCAGCAGCCCCCGGGAGATCACAGATACGCAGTATTTT | CASSPREITDTQYF
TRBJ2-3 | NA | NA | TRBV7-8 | TGTGCCAGCAGCTTAGCGGGGGGGCCCGGAGATACGCAGTATTTT | CASSLAGGPGDTQYF
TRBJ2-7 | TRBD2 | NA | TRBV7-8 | TGTGCCAGCAGGGGGGGGTCTTTCTCCTACGAGCAGTACTTC | CASRGGSFSYEQYF
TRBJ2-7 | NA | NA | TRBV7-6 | TGTGCCAGCAGCTACAGCAGCTCCTACGAGCAGTACTTC | CASSYSSSYEQYF
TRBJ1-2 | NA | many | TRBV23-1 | TGCGCCAGCAGTCAATGCAGAGGTTCAACTAACTATGGCTACACCTTC | CASSQCRGSTNYGYTF
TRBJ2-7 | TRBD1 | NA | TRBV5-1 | TGCGCCAGCAGCTCCGGACAGGGGGTGACCTACGAGCAGTACTTC | CASSSGQGVTYEQYF
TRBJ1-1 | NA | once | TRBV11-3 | TGTGCCAGCAGTTCCACACCGCAACCGAACACTGAAGCTTTCTTT | CASSSTPQPNTEAFF
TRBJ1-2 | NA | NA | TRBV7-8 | TGTGCCAGCAGCTTAGTGGGGACTGAGATGACTCCCAACTATGGCTACACCTTC | CASSLVGTEMTPNYGYTF
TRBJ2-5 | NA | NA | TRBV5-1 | TGCGCCAGCAGCTTGGCTACGGAAGAGACCCAGTACTTC | CASSLATEETQYF
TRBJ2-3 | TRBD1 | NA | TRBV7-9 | TGTGCCAGCAGCGGACAGGGCGTTAGCACAGATACGCAGTATTTT | CASSGQGVSTDTQYF
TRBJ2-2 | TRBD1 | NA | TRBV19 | TGTGCCAGTAGCGGACAGGGGGCCGGGGAGCTGTTTTTT | CASSGQGAGELFF
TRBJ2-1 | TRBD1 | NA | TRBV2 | TGTGCCAGCACCCTGATGGGGACAGGGGACAATGAGCAGTTCTTC | CASTLMGTGDNEQFF
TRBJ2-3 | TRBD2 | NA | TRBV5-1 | TGCGCCAGCAGCTTGGGACTAGCGGGGTCAGATACGCAGTATTTT | CASSLGLAGSDTQYF